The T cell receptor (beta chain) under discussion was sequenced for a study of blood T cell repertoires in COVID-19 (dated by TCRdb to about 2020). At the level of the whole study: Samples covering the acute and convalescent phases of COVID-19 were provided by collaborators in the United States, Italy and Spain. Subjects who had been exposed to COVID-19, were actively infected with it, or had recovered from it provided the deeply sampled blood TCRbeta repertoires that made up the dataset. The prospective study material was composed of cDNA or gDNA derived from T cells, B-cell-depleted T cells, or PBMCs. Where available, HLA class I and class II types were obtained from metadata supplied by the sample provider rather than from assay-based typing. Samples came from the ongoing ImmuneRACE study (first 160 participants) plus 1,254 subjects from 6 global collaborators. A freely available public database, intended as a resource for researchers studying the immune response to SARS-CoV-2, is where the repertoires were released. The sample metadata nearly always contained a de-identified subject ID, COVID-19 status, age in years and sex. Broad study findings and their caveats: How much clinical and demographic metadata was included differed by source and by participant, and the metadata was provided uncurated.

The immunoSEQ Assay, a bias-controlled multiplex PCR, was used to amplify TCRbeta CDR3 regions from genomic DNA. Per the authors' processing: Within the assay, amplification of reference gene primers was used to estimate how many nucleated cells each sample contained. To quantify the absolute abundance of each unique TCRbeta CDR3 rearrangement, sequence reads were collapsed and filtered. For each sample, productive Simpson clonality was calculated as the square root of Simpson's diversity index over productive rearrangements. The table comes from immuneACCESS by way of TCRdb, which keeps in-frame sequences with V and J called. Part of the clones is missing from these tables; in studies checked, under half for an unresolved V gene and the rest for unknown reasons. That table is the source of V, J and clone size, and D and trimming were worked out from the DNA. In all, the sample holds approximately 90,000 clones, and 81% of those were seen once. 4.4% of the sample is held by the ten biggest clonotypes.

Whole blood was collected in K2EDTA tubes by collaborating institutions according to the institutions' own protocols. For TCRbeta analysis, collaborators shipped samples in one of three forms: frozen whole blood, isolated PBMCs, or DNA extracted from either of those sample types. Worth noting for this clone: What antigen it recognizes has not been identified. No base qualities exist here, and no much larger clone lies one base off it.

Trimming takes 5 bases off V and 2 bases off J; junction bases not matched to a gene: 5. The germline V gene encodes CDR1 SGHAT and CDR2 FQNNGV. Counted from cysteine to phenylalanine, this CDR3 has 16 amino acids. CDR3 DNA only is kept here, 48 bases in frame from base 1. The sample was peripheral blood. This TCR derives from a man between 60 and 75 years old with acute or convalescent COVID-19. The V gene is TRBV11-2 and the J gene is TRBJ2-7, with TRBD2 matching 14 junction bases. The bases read TGTGCCAGCAGCCCACCGGGACTAGCGGGGGCCTACGAGCAGTACTTC. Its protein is CASSPPGLAGAYEQYF.